This T cell receptor (beta chain) was sequenced during a study of chemoradiotherapy in HPV16-positive cancers. On the study more broadly: Candidate HPV-specific T-cell clones and common TCR motifs came from functional assays in two HPV16-positive patients.

Remarks on this clone: Its antigen is as yet unknown.

The study, taken as a whole, reports: For HPV16-positive patients, expanding HPV-responsive T cells associated with longer recurrence-free survival.

The assay was immunoSEQ multiplex PCR, and TCRdb's table has in-frame clones only and misses some. The table lists 15,000 or so clones, 85% to 90% of them singletons. CDR1 is SNHLY, CDR2 FYNNEI, per germline. V gave up 9 bases and J gave up 1 base; unmatched junction bases: 7. This CDR3 is 15 amino acids long. This receptor was taken from a human donor with HPV-associated anogenital cancer. The chain is built from TRBV2 and TRBJ2-5; 11 bases line up with TRBD2. Here the sequenced sample was blood, taken from a patient who underwent chemoradiotherapy. Here the CDR3 DNA reads TGTGCCAGACGGGGGACTAGCGGACCCCAAGAGACCCAGTACTTC. As protein: CARRGTSGPQETQYF.